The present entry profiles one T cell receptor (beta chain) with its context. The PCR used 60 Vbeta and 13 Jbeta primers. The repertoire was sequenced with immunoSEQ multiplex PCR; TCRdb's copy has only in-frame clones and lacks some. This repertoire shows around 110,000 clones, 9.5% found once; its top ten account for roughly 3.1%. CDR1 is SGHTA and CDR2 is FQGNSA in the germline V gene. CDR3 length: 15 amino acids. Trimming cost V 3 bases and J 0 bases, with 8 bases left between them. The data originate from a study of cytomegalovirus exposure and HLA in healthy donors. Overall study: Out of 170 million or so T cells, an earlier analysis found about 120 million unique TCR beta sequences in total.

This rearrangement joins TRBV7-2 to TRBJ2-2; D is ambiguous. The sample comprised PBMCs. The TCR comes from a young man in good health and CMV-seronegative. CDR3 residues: CASSFRRPNTGELFF. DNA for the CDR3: TGTGCCAGCAGCTTCCGGAGACCGAACACCGGGGAGCTGTTTTTT.